The rows below give T cell receptor beta chains drawn from one sample of a study of T cell changes during pregnancy in multiple sclerosis. TCRdb's copy holds only in-frame clones and misses some; the assay was immunoSEQ multiplex PCR. Of some 40,000 clones listed, roughly 87% are singletons. This specimen was CD4+ T cells from peripheral blood mononuclear cells, taken in the first trimester of pregnancy. The receptors derive from a female donor with multiple sclerosis, enrolled in a pregnancy study. Each CDR3 is given with its conserved first and last residue. A D gene is named only where the DNA matches it firmly. The size of a clone is reported for some rows only, either as once, few or many, or as a class for expanded clones.

clone_size: -
j_call: TRBJ2-3
d_call: TRBD1
cdr3_length: 17
v_call: TRBV18
cdr3_aa: CASSPPGTALFTDTQYF
cdr3_nt: TGTGCCAGCTCACCACCCGGGACAGCTCTCTTCACAGATACGCAGTATTTT

clone_size: -
j_call: TRBJ2-2
d_call: TRBD1
cdr3_length: 14
v_call: TRBV5-1
cdr3_aa: CATSGTGDTGELFF
cdr3_nt: TGCGCCACCTCCGGGACAGGGGACACCGGGGAGCTGTTTTTT

clone_size: -
j_call: TRBJ2-1
d_call: TRBD1
cdr3_length: 15
v_call: TRBV29-1
cdr3_aa: CSVGDRDRGSNEQFF
cdr3_nt: TGCAGCGTGGGAGACCGGGACAGGGGAAGCAATGAGCAGTTCTTC

clone_size: -
j_call: TRBJ2-3
d_call: -
cdr3_length: 15
v_call: TRBV5-1
cdr3_aa: CASSLAVVSSDTQYF
cdr3_nt: TGCGCCAGCAGCTTGGCCGTGGTCAGTTCAGATACGCAGTATTTT

clone_size: -
j_call: TRBJ2-2
d_call: -
cdr3_length: 13
v_call: TRBV5-4
cdr3_aa: CATGASVGGELFF
cdr3_nt: TGTGCCACCGGGGCTAGCGTTGGCGGGGAGCTGTTTTTT

clone_size: -
j_call: TRBJ2-1
d_call: -
cdr3_length: 15
v_call: TRBV4-3
cdr3_aa: CASSTTGGPYNEQFF
cdr3_nt: TGCGCCAGCAGCACTACCGGGGGGCCATACAATGAGCAGTTCTTC

clone_size: -
j_call: TRBJ2-7
d_call: TRBD1
cdr3_length: 14
v_call: TRBV9
cdr3_aa: CASSSGTGGYEQYF
cdr3_nt: TGTGCCAGCAGCTCCGGGACAGGGGGCTACGAGCAGTACTTC

clone_size: -
j_call: TRBJ2-2
d_call: -
cdr3_length: 17
v_call: TRBV18
cdr3_aa: CASSPPGEQGKAGELFF
cdr3_nt: TGTGCCAGCTCACCACCGGGAGAACAGGGAAAAGCCGGGGAGCTGTTTTTT

clone_size: few
j_call: TRBJ2-4
d_call: -
cdr3_length: 15
v_call: TRBV7-9
cdr3_aa: CASSPPELVRNIQYF
cdr3_nt: TGTGCCAGCAGCCCCCCCGAGCTAGTAAGAAACATTCAGTACTTC

clone_size: -
j_call: TRBJ1-2
d_call: -
cdr3_length: 14
v_call: TRBV28
cdr3_aa: CASSLKEQLYGYTF
cdr3_nt: TGTGCCAGCAGTTTAAAGGAACAGCTCTATGGCTACACCTTC

clone_size: -
j_call: TRBJ1-6
d_call: TRBD1
cdr3_length: 16
v_call: TRBV27
cdr3_aa: CASSLGTGGRDSPLHF
cdr3_nt: TGTGCCAGCAGTTTAGGGACAGGGGGCCGGGATTCACCCCTCCACTTT

clone_size: -
j_call: TRBJ1-1
d_call: -
cdr3_length: 13
v_call: TRBV28
cdr3_aa: CASSLFMTAAAFF
cdr3_nt: TGTGCCAGCAGTTTATTCATGACAGCCGCGGCTTTCTTT

clone_size: once
j_call: TRBJ1-3
d_call: -
cdr3_length: 15
v_call: TRBV18
cdr3_aa: CASSPREGSGNTIYF
cdr3_nt: TGTGCCAGCTCACCCCGGGAGGGAAGTGGAAACACCATATATTTT

clone_size: -
j_call: TRBJ1-5
d_call: TRBD1
cdr3_length: 14
v_call: TRBV11-2
cdr3_aa: CASSLGQGVEPQHF
cdr3_nt: TGTGCCAGCAGCTTAGGACAGGGAGTTGAGCCCCAGCATTTT

clone_size: -
j_call: TRBJ1-2
d_call: -
cdr3_length: 14
v_call: TRBV5-1
cdr3_aa: CASSLERTNYGYTF
cdr3_nt: TGCGCCAGCAGCTTGGAGCGGACTAACTATGGCTACACCTTC

clone_size: -
j_call: TRBJ1-1
d_call: -
cdr3_length: 15
v_call: TRBV7-9
cdr3_aa: CASSPSAGMVTEAFF
cdr3_nt: TGTGCCAGCAGCCCCTCTGCAGGAATGGTCACTGAAGCTTTCTTT

clone_size: -
j_call: TRBJ2-7
d_call: -
cdr3_length: 11
v_call: TRBV6-6
cdr3_aa: CASSRQYEQYF
cdr3_nt: TGTGCCAGCAGCCGACAGTACGAGCAGTACTTC

clone_size: -
j_call: TRBJ2-5
d_call: -
cdr3_length: 14
v_call: TRBV7-2
cdr3_aa: CASSLGQPRETQYF
cdr3_nt: TGTGCCAGCAGCCTCGGACAGCCTAGGGAGACCCAGTACTTC

clone_size: -
j_call: TRBJ1-4
d_call: -
cdr3_length: 15
v_call: TRBV29-1
cdr3_aa: CSVEEGGAHSEKLFF
cdr3_nt: TGCAGCGTTGAAGAGGGAGGGGCGCATAGCGAAAAACTGTTTTTT

clone_size: -
j_call: TRBJ2-7
d_call: TRBD1
cdr3_length: 14
v_call: TRBV25-1
cdr3_aa: CATYQTGGYGEQYF
cdr3_nt: TGTGCCACTTACCAGACAGGGGGCTACGGCGAGCAGTACTTC

clone_size: -
j_call: TRBJ1-1
d_call: -
cdr3_length: 13
v_call: TRBV29-1
cdr3_aa: CSVVKGEGTEAFF
cdr3_nt: TGCAGCGTGGTTAAAGGGGAAGGCACTGAAGCTTTCTTT

clone_size: once
j_call: TRBJ2-7
d_call: -
cdr3_length: 15
v_call: TRBV6-6
cdr3_aa: CASSYAGQGSYEQYF
cdr3_nt: TGTGCCAGCAGTTATGCAGGGCAGGGAAGCTACGAGCAGTACTTC

clone_size: -
j_call: TRBJ2-7
d_call: TRBD1
cdr3_length: 15
v_call: TRBV10-3
cdr3_aa: CAIRRGTGAIYEQYF
cdr3_nt: TGTGCCATCAGGAGAGGGACAGGGGCGATTTACGAGCAGTACTTC